Following are 20 T cell receptor beta chains from one sample sequenced in a study of T-cell reconstitution after alpha-beta-depleted transplantation in children. Unique molecular identifiers were incorporated when the TCRbeta library was constructed. A single record per CDR3 protein comes from TCRdb applying MiXCR to the PCR reads. This repertoire shows about 98,000 distinct CDR3 sequences, about 25% found once; its top ten account for about 20%. Sequenced material: PBMCs, taken before TCRalphabeta/CD19-depleted stem cell transplant. These receptors originate from a boy between 2 and 10 years old with acute lymphoblastic leukemia, due to receive a stem cell transplant.

This clonotype has a handful of counts. This chain links TRBV6-1 with TRBJ2-3; TRBD2 matches 11 bases. The CDR3 totals 15 residues. V lost 6 bases to trimming and J lost 8 bases; unmatched junction nucleotides: 10. Germline V lookup: CDR1 MNHNS, CDR2 SASEGT. CDR3 DNA sequence: TGTGCCAGCAGAACGGGACTAGCGGAGGTCGGTACGCAGTATTTT. This gives the protein CASRTGLAEVGTQYF.

V usage is TRBV7-9 and J usage is TRBJ2-2; TRBD2 aligns across 11 bases. The CDR3 has 16 amino acids. The V gene end was trimmed by 8 bases and the J gene end by 3 bases; junction bases not matched to a gene: 8. CDR1 and CDR2 (germline): SEHNR, FQNEAQ (reference sequence). The CDR3 reads CASGTSGGADTGELFF. As DNA, the CDR3 is TGTGCCAGCGGGACTAGCGGAGGGGCGGACACCGGGGAGCTGTTTTTT.

V is TRBV7-6 and J is TRBJ2-7, with 10 bases matching TRBD2. The CDR3 length is 16 residues. Trimming at V came to 1 base and at J to 6 bases, leaving 9 bases not matched to a gene. CDR1 is SGHVS, CDR2 FNYEAQ, per germline. The chain's CDR3 is CASSLVGGTSGVEQYF. CDR3 nucleotides: TGTGCCAGCAGCTTAGTGGGGGGCACTAGCGGGGTCGAGCAGTACTTC.

This clonotype was picked up a small number of times. The chain joins TRBV5-1 to TRBJ1-2, with TRBD1 as a possible D gene (5 bases). The CDR3 extends over 14 amino acids. V lost 1 base to trimming and J lost 4 bases, with 11 bases between them. Germline CDR1 SGHRS, CDR2 YFSETQ. The CDR3 DNA follows: TGCGCCAGCAGCTTGACCCCGGACATCTATGGCTACACCTTC. This gives the protein CASSLTPDIYGYTF.

The chain uses TRBV5-1 and TRBJ2-1; 8 bases fit TRBD2. Germline CDR1 reads SGHRS; CDR2 reads YFSETQ. The ends lost 3 bases at V and 1 base at J; junction bases unmatched: 12. The length of the CDR3 is 18 residues. CDR3 amino acids: CASSWTSSRVGSYNEQFF. In DNA, the CDR3 is TGCGCCAGCAGCTGGACTAGCTCCCGAGTCGGGTCCTACAATGAGCAGTTCTTC.

This clonotype was counted between two and nine times. The rearrangement links TRBV10-3 to TRBJ2-1; 12 bases are shared with TRBD1. CDR1 and CDR2 from the germline V gene are ENHRY and SYGVKD. The ends lost 7 bases at V and 6 bases at J; junction bases unmatched: 4. CDR3 size: 14 residues. The CDR3 DNA sequence: TGTGCCATCAAGGGACAGGGGGCATTCAATGAGCAGTTCTTC. It encodes CAIKGQGAFNEQFF.

This clonotype was detected only a few times. The V and J genes are TRBV6-1 and TRBJ2-5; the match to TRBD2 covers 9 bases. V was clipped by 4 bases and J by 3 bases; unmatched bases: 3. The CDR3 sequence is 14 residues long. CDR1 and CDR2 (germline): MNHNS, SASEGT. CDR3 coding DNA: TGTGCCAGCAGTGTTAGCGGGGGAAAAGAGACCCAGTACTTC. This codes for CASSVSGGKETQYF.

This clonotype was detected many times. The chain recombines TRBV5-6 with TRBJ2-2; D is possibly TRBD1 (6 bases). CDR3 length: 17 amino acids. Germline V lookup: CDR1 SGHDT, CDR2 YYEEEE. V lost 1 base to trimming and J lost 2 bases, with 15 bases between them. CDR3 DNA sequence: TGTGCCAGCAGCTTGTTTTCCGGACAGATCAACACCGGGGAGCTGTTTTTT. Amino acid sequence: CASSLFSGQINTGELFF.

This clonotype was picked up a small number of times. The rearrangement joins TRBV6-5 to TRBJ2-3, with TRBD1 as a possible D gene (6 bases). The germline gives CDR1 MNHEY, CDR2 SVGAGI. V was cut by 5 bases and J by 5 bases, with 11 bases left in between. The CDR3 runs to 13 residues. The CDR3 nucleotides are TGTGCCAGCAGTAACCTACAGGGAGATACGCAGTATTTT. Its translation: CASSNLQGDTQYF.

The V and J genes are TRBV7-2 and TRBJ2-5, with 8 bases that match TRBD2. Germline CDR1 and CDR2: SGHTA and FQGNSA. The J segment lost 1 base and the V segment lost 2 bases, leaving 9 bases of the junction unmatched. The CDR3 spans 17 residues. The CDR3, as DNA: TGTGCCAGCAGCTTATGGCTAGCGGGCTTTCCCCAAGAGACCCAGTACTTC. Protein: CASSLWLAGFPQETQYF.

This clonotype was recorded many times. V usage is TRBV10-1 and J usage is TRBJ2-3, with 10 bases lining up with TRBD2. V dropped 4 bases and J dropped 2; count of bases not matched to a gene: 3. The V gene's germline CDR1 is WNHNN and CDR2 SYGVQD (reference sequence). The CDR3 contains 15 residues. The CDR3: CASSATSGITDTQYF. CDR3 nucleotides: TGCGCCAGCAGTGCAACTAGCGGGATCACAGATACGCAGTATTTT.

The chain uses TRBV6-1 and TRBJ2-2; tentative D call: TRBD2 (6 bases). The CDR3 length is 13 residues. Germline V gene sequence: CDR1 MNHNS, CDR2 SASEGT. Deletions cut 11 bases from V and 3 bases from J, with 13 bases between. The CDR3 loop is CAARGYDTGELFF. The CDR3 nucleotides read TGTGCCGCCCGGGGGTACGACACCGGGGAGCTGTTTTTT.

This CDR3 is CASSDRDRNEQYF. CDR3 coding DNA: TGTGCCAGCAGTGACCGGGACAGAAACGAGCAGTACTTC. The chain is built from TRBV28 and TRBJ2-7; 7 nucleotides match TRBD1. This CDR3 is built from 13 residues. Germline trimming cut 5 bases from V and 5 bases from J; bases unmatched to any gene: 6. CDR1 and CDR2 from the germline V gene are MDHEN and SYDVKM.

This clonotype was seen many times. This chain uses TRBV27 with TRBJ1-1; D is uncertain. Germline V gene lookup returns CDR1 MNHEY and CDR2 SMNVEV (reference sequence). Trimming cost V 5 bases and J 0 bases, with 13 bases left between them. CDR3 length equals 15 residues. CDR3 in DNA: TGTGCCAGCAGTCCGGACGGCAGGTTGAACACTGAAGCTTTCTTT. The encoded protein is CASSPDGRLNTEAFF.

V gene TRBV5-1 combines with J gene TRBJ2-1; D is possibly TRBD2 (6 bases). Trimming took off 7 bases at V and 8 bases at J, with 31 bases between the two ends. There are 18 residues in the CDR3. Looked up from germline, CDR1 is SGHRS and CDR2 is YFSETQ. The CDR3 DNA follows: TGCGCCAGCGGTGGTACCGGTAGAGCGGAGGGCCAAGGGTATGAGCAGTTCTTC. Protein product: CASGGTGRAEGQGYEQFF.

The chain combines TRBV7-2 with TRBJ1-2; D possibly corresponds to TRBD1 (6 bases). The CDR3 runs 16 residues. Germline CDR1 SGHTA, CDR2 FQGNSA. Trimming shortened V by 2 bases and J by 3 bases, and 16 bases separated the two germline ends. In DNA, the CDR3 is TGTGCCAGCAGCTTACGCGGCGGGGGGCGTGACTATGGCTACACCTTC. Amino acids: CASSLRGGGRDYGYTF.

The sample holds a few counts of this clonotype. The J gene is TRBJ1-4, the V gene TRBV11-2, with 9 bases identical to TRBD1. Germline V gene lookup returns CDR1 SGHAT and CDR2 FQNNGV. V shed 5 bases and J 5 bases; nucleotides not matched to a gene: 6. The CDR3 consists of 15 residues. CDR3 residues: CASSTTGGENEKLFF. CDR3 coding DNA: TGTGCCAGCAGCACTACAGGGGGCGAAAATGAAAAACTGTTTTTT. Filled out from reference TRBV11-2 and TRBJ1-4, the complete variable domain reads EAGVAQSPRYKIIEKRQSVAFWCNPISGHATLYWYQQILGQGPKLLIQFQNNGVVDDSQLPKDRFSAERLKGVDSTLKIQPAKLEDSAVYLCASSTTGGENEKLFFGSGTQLSVL.

This clonotype was seen once. The chain joins TRBV6-2 or TRBV6-3 to TRBJ2-3; D gene ambiguous. The CDR3 length is 13 residues. Germline CDR1 reads MNHEY; CDR2 reads SVGEGT. The ends were cut back, 4 bases at V and 6 bases at J, with 11 bases in the middle. In DNA, the CDR3 is TGTGCCAGCAGTTCCACCGCGGTGGATACGCAGTATTTT. This sequence encodes CASSSTAVDTQYF.

This sequence joins TRBV27 and TRBJ2-5; 9 bases agree with TRBD1. V dropped 5 bases and J dropped 1; count of bases not matched to a gene: 5. The CDR3 is 15 amino acids. The germline V gene encodes CDR1 MNHEY and CDR2 SMNVEV (reference sequence). In nucleotides, the CDR3 is TGTGCCAGCAGTCTCCTGGACAGGGGCCAAGAGACCCAGTACTTC. Its translation is CASSLLDRGQETQYF.

This rearrangement joins TRBV20-1 to TRBJ2-1; no definite D call. The germline V and J ends were trimmed by 5 bases and 4 bases, with 18 bases remaining between them. CDR1 DFQATT and CDR2 SNEGSKA come from the germline V gene (reference sequence). This CDR3 is built from 15 residues. CDR3 sequence (DNA): TGCAGTGCTGGTAGTAAACGACTGATTTACAATGAGCAGTTCTTC. It yields the protein CSAGSKRLIYNEQFF.